The 21 T cell receptor beta chains presented below share a single source sample, sequenced in a study of human T cells and chemical hapten exposure. TCRdb ran MiXCR on the RACE reads and lists one entry per CDR3 protein. The repertoire holds approximately 80,000 distinct CDR3 sequences, with approximately 15% as singletons. Time point described: pre-sensitization, week 0. Treatment denoted: therapeutic diphenylcyclopropenone sensitization with weekly scalp DPC. The starting material was whole blood, obtained in connection with sensitization to the hapten diphenylcyclopropenone (DPC). Source of these receptors: a woman aged 45-59 years with alopecia areata. Some clones in this sample may be carry-over from other donors' samples.

The chain links TRBV6-5 to TRBJ2-5; possible D gene TRBD1, 6 bases. Trimming stripped 6 bases from V and 5 bases from J, with 13 bases between. Looked up from germline, CDR1 is MNHEY and CDR2 is SVGAGI. This CDR3 has 13 residues. DNA of the CDR3: TGTGCCAGCAGGGACAGTATGGCGGAGACCCAGTACTTC. This encodes CASRDSMAETQYF.

The chain recombines TRBV24-1 with TRBJ2-1, with unresolved D. V was cut by 2 bases and J by 2 bases, with 9 bases left in between. Germline CDR1 is KGHDR and CDR2 is SFDVKD. The CDR3 has 15 residues. Written as DNA, the CDR3 is TGTGCCACCAGTGATTGCTGGGTCGCCTACAATGAGCAGTTCTTC. Its protein is CATSDCWVAYNEQFF.

This clonotype has just a few counts. The genes are TRBV9 and TRBJ1-6; tentatively, D is TRBD1 (6 bases). V shed 3 bases and J shed 9 bases, with 16 bases lying between them. CDR3 size: 15 residues. CDR1 is SGDLS and CDR2 is YYNGEE in the germline V gene. The CDR3 region is CASSASTGSGSPLHF. The CDR3 DNA is TGTGCCAGCAGCGCCTCAACAGGGTCCGGTTCACCCCTCCACTTT.

This clonotype was picked up a small number of times. The genes are TRBV6-6 and TRBJ1-6, with a weak D call TRBD1 (6 bases). Germline lookup yields CDR1 MNHNY and CDR2 SVGAGI (reference sequence). Trimming shortened V by 5 bases and J by 7 bases, and 12 bases separated the two germline ends. The CDR3 has 14 residues. In DNA, the CDR3 is TGTGCCAGCAGTGTCTCCAGGGGAAATTCACCCCTCCACTTT. As protein: CASSVSRGNSPLHF.

This clonotype was picked up a small number of times. The chain has TRBV18 and TRBJ2-7; 11 bases agree with TRBD2. The trim removed 2 bases at V and 3 bases at J, leaving 3 bases unmatched. CDR3 length: 15 residues. The V gene's germline CDR1 is KGHSH and CDR2 LQKENI. CDR3 loop: CASSPTSGSHYEQYF. The CDR3 DNA follows: TGTGCCAGCTCACCAACTAGCGGGAGCCACTACGAGCAGTACTTC.

The chain is built from TRBV28 and TRBJ2-3, with TRBD1 matching over 7 bases. Germline CDR1 reads MDHEN; CDR2 reads SYDVKM. The CDR3 is 18 residues long. V gave up 5 bases and J gave up 4 bases; unmatched junction bases: 18. The DNA for the CDR3 is TGTGCCAGCAGTGGAAAGGGGGCGCGGGCCCACGCGGCAGATACGCAGTATTTT. Encoded protein: CASSGKGARAHAADTQYF.

This clonotype was seen only a few times. The chain joins TRBV20-1 to TRBJ1-5; TRBD1 matches at 7 bases. CDR1 is DFQATT and CDR2 is SNEGSKA in the germline V gene (reference sequence). With V trimmed by 5 bases and J by 5 bases, 12 bases remained unmatched. The length of the CDR3 is 15 residues. Here the CDR3 reads CSAYIADRMDQPQHF. The CDR3 coding sequence is TGCAGTGCTTATATCGCGGACAGGATGGATCAGCCCCAGCATTTT.

This clonotype showed up just a few times. The chain uses TRBV20-1 and TRBJ2-7; no clear D. Germline CDR1 reads DFQATT; CDR2 reads SNEGSKA (reference sequence). The CDR3 extends over 11 amino acids. Between the trimmed V and J ends, which lost 0 bases and 4 bases, there was a span of 4 bases. DNA for the CDR3: TGCAGTGCTAGAGAGGGGTACGAGCAGTACTTC. Translation gives CSAREGYEQYF.

This clonotype was counted only a few times. The chain carries TRBV7-7 and TRBJ2-5; either TRBD1 or TRBD2 may fit D (5 bases each). The CDR3 covers 15 residues. The V gene lost 6 bases and the J gene lost 3 bases, with 17 bases spanning the gap. Germline CDR1 SSHAT, CDR2 FNYEAQ (reference sequence). CDR3 sequence: CASRPSGTGKETQYF. CDR3 nucleotide sequence: TGTGCCAGCAGACCGTCCGGGACGGGAAAAGAGACCCAGTACTTC.

The genes are TRBV28 and TRBJ2-1, with 8 bases lining up with TRBD2. The germline CDR1 and CDR2 sequences are MDHEN and SYDVKM. The CDR3 spans 13 residues. V was clipped by 7 bases and J by 9 bases; unmatched bases: 8. The CDR3 protein is CASTGTSRVEQFF. The CDR3 DNA sequence: TGTGCCAGCACCGGGACTAGTCGAGTTGAGCAGTTCTTC. Full variable domain (missing parts from reference TRBV28 and TRBJ2-1): DVKVTQSSRYLVKRTGEKVFLECVQDMDHENMFWYRQDPGLGLRLIYFSYDVKMKEKGDIPEGYSVSREKKERFSLILESASTNQTSMYLCASTGTSRVEQFFGPGTRLTVL.

The V gene is TRBV7-8, the J gene TRBJ2-3; 14 bases line up with TRBD2. This CDR3 comprises 16 residues. CDR1 is SGHVS and CDR2 is FQNEAQ in the germline V gene. V dropped 4 bases and J dropped 5; count of bases not matched to a gene: 5. The CDR3 here is CASSWPGLAGVDTQYF. The DNA of the CDR3 is TGTGCCAGCAGCTGGCCGGGACTAGCGGGAGTAGATACGCAGTATTTT.

The chain carries TRBV6-1 and TRBJ2-3, with 8 bases fitting TRBD2. With V trimmed by 1 base and J by 4 bases, 10 bases remained unmatched. The germline CDR1 and CDR2 sequences are MNHNS and SASEGT. The CDR3 contains 17 residues. CDR3 sequence reads: CASSEGISGSGADTQYF. The CDR3, as DNA: TGTGCCAGCAGTGAAGGAATCAGCGGGAGTGGAGCAGATACGCAGTATTTT.

This clonotype was counted between two and nine times. V usage is TRBV15 and J usage is TRBJ2-1, with D possibly being TRBD2 (7 bases). Germline CDR1 reads LNHNV; CDR2 reads YYDKDF (reference sequence). The CDR3 extends over 14 amino acids. The V end lost 5 bases, the J end lost 8 bases, and 16 bases lay between the germline ends. Written as DNA, the CDR3 is TGTGCCACCAGCTGGGGGGGGCCACGGGATGAGCAGTTCTTC. Translating gives CATSWGGPRDEQFF.

This clonotype appeared many times. The chain couples TRBV2 to TRBJ1-3; no definite D call. Trimming left V 2 bases short and J 8 bases short, with 7 bases between. CDR1 is SNHLY, CDR2 FYNNEI, per germline. The CDR3 extends over 12 amino acids. The DNA for the CDR3 is TGTGCCAGCAGTGAATCTAGTGACACCATATATTTT. Amino acid sequence: CASSESSDTIYF.

The chain uses TRBV4-2 and TRBJ2-5; 8 bases match TRBD2. Germline loops: CDR1 LGHNA, CDR2 YNFKEQ. The V gene end was trimmed by 3 bases and the J gene end by 4 bases; junction bases not matched to a gene: 13. The CDR3 has 17 amino acids. For the CDR3, the DNA is TGTGCCAGCAGCCATTCCCCTGCCAGCGGGAGCCCAGAGACCCAGTACTTC. Translation gives CASSHSPASGSPETQYF.

The chain combines TRBV20-1 with TRBJ2-7, with D perhaps matching TRBD1 or TRBD2 (5 bases each). CDR1 and CDR2 (germline): DFQATT, SNEGSKA (reference sequence). The CDR3 is 14 residues long. V was cut by 4 bases and J by 9 bases, with 22 bases left in between. CDR3 coding DNA: TGCAGTGCTACAAGGGACGGAGCTTCAAGCTCGCAGTACTTC. Protein sequence: CSATRDGASSSQYF.

The rearrangement uses TRBV9 and TRBJ2-7, with D perhaps TRBD1 or TRBD2 (7 bases each). Germline CDR1 is SGDLS and CDR2 is YYNGEE. CDR3 length: 14 residues. Trimming left V 3 bases short and J 3 bases short, with 13 bases between. The CDR3 DNA sequence: TGTGCCAGCAGCGAGGGAGGGACAGTCTACGAGCAGTACTTC. Amino acid sequence: CASSEGGTVYEQYF.

This clonotype showed up just a few times. The CDR3 DNA reads as TGCAGCGTTGAAGATTCCCCGGGAGGGTCCTACGAGCAGTACTTC. This translates into CSVEDSPGGSYEQYF. The chain uses TRBV29-1 and TRBJ2-7; TRBD2 matches at 8 bases. Germline CDR1 reads SQVTM; CDR2 reads ANQGSEA. V trimming: 0 bases; J trimming: 1 base; junction bases outside the gene matches: 5. The CDR3 totals 15 residues.

This sequence joins TRBV29-1 and TRBJ1-1; the D is unclear. The CDR3 totals 12 residues. Germline CDR1 SQVTM, CDR2 ANQGSEA. The V gene lost 4 bases and the J gene lost 8 bases, with 14 bases spanning the gap. The CDR3 DNA reads as TGCAGCGTTGTTTTGCTGTTTTCCGAAGCTTTCTTT. Encoded protein: CSVVLLFSEAFF.

This clonotype has a handful of counts. The chain links TRBV18 to TRBJ1-3, with D uncertain. CDR3 length: 15 residues. Germline CDR1 is KGHSH and CDR2 is LQKENI. The V end lost 5 bases, the J end lost 0 bases, and 11 bases lay between the germline ends. The CDR3: CASSSAPSSGNTIYF. The CDR3 DNA sequence: TGTGCCAGCTCATCGGCCCCGTCCTCTGGAAACACCATATATTTT.

This clonotype was counted only a few times. The chain is built from TRBV7-6 and TRBJ1-2; D is possibly TRBD1 (6 bases). Deletions cut 5 bases from V and 8 bases from J, with 18 bases between. Looked up from germline, CDR1 is SGHVS and CDR2 is FNYEAQ. The CDR3 contains 14 residues. The CDR3 coding sequence is TGTGCCAGCAGCCAGGACAGTCTGTTGGGCGGCTACACCTTC. Its translation is CASSQDSLLGGYTF. The full variable domain, its missing parts supplied by reference TRBV7-6 and TRBJ1-2, is GAGVSQSPRYKVTKRGQDVALRCDPISGHVSLYWYRQALGQGPEFLTYFNYEAQQDKSGLPNDRFSAERPEGSISTLTIQRTEQRDSAMYRCASSQDSLLGGYTFGSGTRLTVV.